A single sample gave rise to the 25 T cell receptor beta chains below, sequenced in a study of T cell repertoires in cytomegalovirus infection (dated by TCRdb to the late 2010s). Data came from an Illumina HiSeq 1500. Using fastp trimming at Q25 and MiXCR clonotype assembly, TCRdb reanalyzed the public sequencing data and kept in-frame beta chains. Every entry covers one CDR3 protein and lists the most common genes and DNA from its rows. Across this sample there are 150,000 to 200,000 distinct CDR3 sequences, with about 15% seen only once. Of the sample, around 25% falls within the top ten clones. Sequencing used CD8+ T cells from PBMCs. The source of these receptors is a human donor in good health (CMV status not recorded). Some clones in this sample may be carry-over from other donors' samples.

A few counts support this clonotype. The chain has TRBV7-9 and TRBJ1-2; tentatively, D is TRBD1 (6 bases). The CDR3 consists of 15 residues. Germline-derived CDR1 and CDR2 are SEHNR and FQNEAQ (reference sequence). V lost 2 bases to trimming and J lost 6 bases, with 16 bases between them. The DNA of the CDR3 is TGTGCCAGCAGCTTAATGACAGGAGGAAAAAATGGCTACACCTTC. This sequence encodes CASSLMTGGKNGYTF.

The gene calls are TRBV29-1 and TRBJ2-7; possible D gene TRBD2, 6 bases. The CDR3 is made up of 12 amino acids. V lost 3 bases and J lost 3, with 9 bases in between. Germline assignment: CDR1 SQVTM and CDR2 ANQGSEA. The CDR3 protein is CSVDRGDYEQYF. The CDR3 DNA sequence: TGCAGCGTTGATCGCGGGGACTACGAGCAGTACTTC.

This clonotype has a count of ten or more. The J gene is TRBJ2-5, the V gene TRBV7-8, with 9 bases matching TRBD1. The V gene's germline CDR1 is SGHVS and CDR2 FQNEAQ. The length of the CDR3 is 16 residues. V was clipped by 3 bases and J by 5 bases; unmatched bases: 10. CDR3 bases: TGTGCCAGCAGCTTCCCCGGGACAGGGTCAATGGAGACCCAGTACTTC. Amino acids: CASSFPGTGSMETQYF.

This chain links TRBV13 with TRBJ1-5; the D gene is possibly TRBD1 (5 bases). Germline CDR1 reads PRHDT; CDR2 reads FYEKMQ (reference sequence). The V and J ends lost 0 bases and 6 bases respectively, with 12 bases between them. The CDR3 runs 15 residues. CDR3 region: CASSLGPREIQPQHF. In nucleotides, the CDR3 is TGTGCCAGCAGCTTAGGTCCCAGGGAAATTCAGCCCCAGCATTTT.

This clonotype was observed a handful of times. The chain combines TRBV6-5 with TRBJ2-7; the D gene is possibly TRBD2 (6 bases). The CDR3 is 15 residues long. Germline CDR1 is MNHEY and CDR2 is SVGAGI. The ends were cut back, 6 bases at V and 4 bases at J, with 19 bases in the middle. The CDR3 sequence is CASRGGVGAWYEQYF. In nucleotides, the CDR3 is TGTGCCAGCAGGGGCGGGGTTGGGGCTTGGTACGAGCAGTACTTC.

There are a few counts of this clonotype. The chain recombines TRBV12-3 or TRBV12-4 with TRBJ2-1; D may be TRBD1 or TRBD2 (5 bases each). This CDR3 has 15 residues. Trimming took 3 bases from V and 3 from J, leaving 12 bases between them. The CDR3 loop reads CASSLRGRLYNEQFF. In DNA form, the CDR3 reads TGTGCCAGCAGTTTGAGGGGCCGGCTCTACAATGAGCAGTTCTTC.

V gene TRBV12-3 or TRBV12-4 combines with J gene TRBJ2-5, with 7 nucleotides matching TRBD2. The CDR3 totals 15 residues. The J segment lost 6 bases and the V segment lost 6 bases, leaving 13 bases of the junction unmatched. The DNA of the CDR3 is TGTGCCAGCAGCTCCTCGGGGGGTGAGTGGCAGACCCAGTACTTC. Translating it yields CASSSSGGEWQTQYF.

This clonotype has a count of ten or more. The J gene is TRBJ1-2, the V gene TRBV7-2, with D possibly being TRBD1 (5 bases). The CDR3 has 18 amino acids. V was cut by 8 bases and J by 4 bases, with 29 bases left in between. CDR1 SGHTA and CDR2 FQGNSA come from the germline V gene. The CDR3 DNA follows: TGTGCCAGCGCCAGTGGAGGCCTTTACCCGTCCGGGGGCTATGGCTACACCTTC. This sequence encodes CASASGGLYPSGGYGYTF.

This clonotype was found a few times. This chain connects TRBV27 to TRBJ1-1; weak D call: TRBD1 (5 bases). CDR1 is MNHEY and CDR2 is SMNVEV in the germline V gene (reference sequence). This CDR3 contains 12 residues. V was cut by 5 bases and J by 6 bases, with 10 bases left in between. CDR3 DNA: TGTGCCAGCAGTGCGTGGGACGCTGAAGCTTTCTTT. Translating gives CASSAWDAEAFF.

This rearrangement joins TRBV12-3 or TRBV12-4 to TRBJ1-1; maybe TRBD1 (5 bases). The CDR3 has 15 amino acids. The V end was cut by 5 bases, the J end by 1 base, with 14 bases between. Here the CDR3 reads CASSPGGAGNTEAFF. CDR3 nucleotide sequence: TGTGCCAGCAGTCCTGGTGGGGCAGGGAACACTGAAGCTTTCTTT.

The chain employs TRBV12-3 or TRBV12-4 and TRBJ2-7, with D maybe TRBD1 (6 bases). CDR3 length: 13 amino acids. The germline V and J ends were trimmed by 5 bases and 4 bases, with 12 bases remaining between them. In DNA form, the CDR3 reads TGTGCCAGCAGTCCCAGGGGATGGTACGAGCAGTACTTC. Translated, it gives CASSPRGWYEQYF.

This clonotype was seen a handful of times. The rearrangement joins TRBV7-2 to TRBJ1-1; D remains ambiguous. Deletions cut 5 bases from V and 2 bases from J, with 18 bases between. The CDR3 is 16 residues long. Germline CDR1 SGHTA, CDR2 FQGNSA. This chain's CDR3 is CASSPHHTYRNTEAFF. The DNA of the CDR3 is TGTGCCAGCAGCCCTCACCATACCTACCGTAACACTGAAGCTTTCTTT.

This clonotype was seen a few times. The chain links TRBV28 to TRBJ1-2, with D possibly being TRBD1 (5 bases). The CDR3 runs 15 residues. Germline V lookup: CDR1 MDHEN, CDR2 SYDVKM. V was trimmed by 7 bases and J by 5 bases, leaving 20 bases between them. The CDR3 region is CASMRTMGPGYGYTF. The CDR3 bases are TGTGCCAGCATGCGGACAATGGGGCCGGGGTATGGCTACACCTTC.

The sample holds a few counts of this clonotype. This chain links TRBV4-3 with TRBJ1-4; D is perhaps TRBD1 (5 bases). This CDR3 has 16 amino acids. Trimming pared 0 bases from V and 7 bases from J, leaving 15 bases between. Germline V gene sequence: CDR1 LGHNA, CDR2 YSLEER. The CDR3 nucleotides are TGCGCCAGCAGCCAAGAATGGGGGTTGATGGCTGAAAAACTGTTTTTT. It yields the protein CASSQEWGLMAEKLFF.

The gene calls are TRBV28 and TRBJ2-2; no reliable D call. Germline V gene sequence: CDR1 MDHEN, CDR2 SYDVKM. The V end lost 2 bases, the J end lost 5 bases, and 3 bases lay between the germline ends. This CDR3 is built from 12 residues. The CDR3 nucleotides are TGTGCCAGCAGTTTAAGAACCGGGGAGCTGTTTTTT. It is translated as CASSLRTGELFF.

Comment on this clonotype: The junction departs from the called germline gene at one end, perhaps through a read error. The chain couples TRBV7-9 to TRBJ1-2; D may be TRBD1 (5 bases). The CDR3 sequence is 15 residues long. The V gene's germline CDR1 is SEHNR and CDR2 FQNEAQ (reference sequence). The CDR3 DNA follows: TGTGCCAGCAGTTTAGGGCCGACAGCTAACTATGGCTACACCTTC. Encoded protein: CASSLGPTANYGYTF. The full variable domain, completed using reference TRBV7-9 and TRBJ1-2, is DTGVSQNPRHKITKRGQNVTFRCDPISEHNRLYWYRQTLGQGPEFLTYFQNEAQLEKSRLLSDRFSAERPKGSFSTLEIQRTEQGDSAMYLCASSLGPTANYGYTFGSGTRLTVV.

J is TRBJ1-1 and V is TRBV7-2; D ambiguous. The V gene's germline CDR1 is SGHTA and CDR2 FQGNSA. The CDR3 is made up of 14 amino acids. Trimming removed 3 bases at V and 1 base at J, with 9 bases between. The CDR3 region has the DNA TGTGCCAGCAGCTTTGTTCCTGAGAACACTGAAGCTTTCTTT. Residues: CASSFVPENTEAFF.

The V and J genes are TRBV4-3 and TRBJ1-1, with a possible D match to TRBD1 (6 bases). V shed 0 bases and J shed 8 bases, with 7 bases lying between them. Looked up from germline, CDR1 is LGHNA and CDR2 is YSLEER. The length of the CDR3 is 12 residues. The CDR3 is CASSQETGEAFF. CDR3 DNA sequence: TGCGCCAGCAGCCAAGAGACAGGCGAAGCTTTCTTT.

The rearrangement joins TRBV6-5 to TRBJ2-7; the D gene is possibly TRBD1 (6 bases). Germline lookup yields CDR1 MNHEY and CDR2 SVGAGI. V gave up 2 bases and J gave up 5 bases, with 10 bases separating them. The CDR3 is 13 amino acids. The CDR3 nucleotides are TGTGCCAGCAGTTACACTGGACAGAACGAGCAGTACTTC. Translating it yields CASSYTGQNEQYF.

V gene TRBV11-2 combines with J gene TRBJ2-1; D may be TRBD2 (6 bases). Germline CDR1 is SGHAT and CDR2 is FQNNGV. There are 15 residues in the CDR3. V dropped 5 bases and J dropped 5 bases, with 16 bases sitting between them. The CDR3 coding sequence is TGTGCCAGCAGCGCCCATTCGAGGACTAACAATGAGCAGTTCTTC. The encoded protein is CASSAHSRTNNEQFF.

Remarks on this clonotype: The germline gene is not matched at one end of the junction; a read error may be the cause. J is TRBJ2-7 and V is TRBV28, with D maybe TRBD2 (5 bases). The CDR3 contains 12 residues. Germline values: CDR1 MDHEN, CDR2 SYDVKM. CDR3 amino acids: CASSLNEGPGNF. The CDR3 DNA reads TGTGCCAGCAGTCTGAATGAAGGGCCCGGGAACTTC.

This clonotype was seen ten or more times. This chain links TRBV12-3 or TRBV12-4 with TRBJ2-1; D gene unclear. The V gene lost 1 base and the J gene lost 4 bases, with 8 bases spanning the gap. The CDR3 runs to 14 residues. CDR3 in DNA: TGTGCCAGCAGTTTAGATTTCGGGTACAATGAGCAGTTCTTC. This codes for CASSLDFGYNEQFF.

Only a few counts were recorded for this clonotype. The CDR3 is CASSLTRGIDEQFF. The CDR3 DNA follows: TGTGCCAGCAGCTTGACGCGGGGGATCGATGAGCAGTTCTTC. V is TRBV7-9 and J is TRBJ2-1, with 7 bases matching TRBD2. The germline V gene encodes CDR1 SEHNR and CDR2 FQNEAQ (reference sequence). Unmatched junction bases numbered 7, after V lost 3 bases and J lost 8 bases. The CDR3 sequence is 14 residues long.

J is TRBJ2-1 and V is TRBV6-6; 7 bases align to TRBD1. Germline lookup yields CDR1 MNHNY and CDR2 SVGAGI (reference sequence). V lost 0 bases and J lost 7; bases outside the gene matches: 6. The CDR3 spans 15 residues. The CDR3 sequence: CASSYSRTGLNEQFF. Written as DNA, the CDR3 is TGTGCCAGCAGTTACTCGAGGACAGGATTGAATGAGCAGTTCTTC.

CDR3 sequence: CASSGGSENSPLHF. CDR3 DNA: TGTGCCAGCAGTGGGGGCTCCGAGAATTCACCCCTCCACTTT. The V gene is TRBV2, the J gene TRBJ1-6; maybe TRBD1 (5 bases). There are 14 residues in the CDR3. Per germline, CDR1 SNHLY and CDR2 FYNNEI. V lost 4 bases to trimming and J lost 7 bases, with 11 bases between them.